This T cell receptor (beta chain) originates from a study of blood T cell repertoires in COVID-19. Germline V CDR1 and CDR2: KGHDR, SFDVKD. The CDR3 contains 16 residues. V shed 0 bases and J 2 bases; nucleotides not matched to a gene: 3. Using immunoSEQ multiplex PCR, the repertoire was profiled, and TCRdb retains in-frame clones only, with some absent. Here the sample spans hundreds of thousands of clones, about 91% being singletons. The cohort comprised adults aged about 18 to 100 years residing in around 25 US areas. The chain joins TRBV24-1 to TRBJ1-5, with 7 nucleotides matching TRBD1. This clonotype originated in a woman in her thirties or forties who had recovered from COVID-19. The sequencing sample was made of PBMCs or T cells enriched from blood (not recorded which). CDR3 sequence: CATSDLYRGGNQPQHF. The CDR3 nucleotides are TGTGCCACCAGTGATTTGTACAGGGGAGGCAATCAGCCCCAGCATTTT.